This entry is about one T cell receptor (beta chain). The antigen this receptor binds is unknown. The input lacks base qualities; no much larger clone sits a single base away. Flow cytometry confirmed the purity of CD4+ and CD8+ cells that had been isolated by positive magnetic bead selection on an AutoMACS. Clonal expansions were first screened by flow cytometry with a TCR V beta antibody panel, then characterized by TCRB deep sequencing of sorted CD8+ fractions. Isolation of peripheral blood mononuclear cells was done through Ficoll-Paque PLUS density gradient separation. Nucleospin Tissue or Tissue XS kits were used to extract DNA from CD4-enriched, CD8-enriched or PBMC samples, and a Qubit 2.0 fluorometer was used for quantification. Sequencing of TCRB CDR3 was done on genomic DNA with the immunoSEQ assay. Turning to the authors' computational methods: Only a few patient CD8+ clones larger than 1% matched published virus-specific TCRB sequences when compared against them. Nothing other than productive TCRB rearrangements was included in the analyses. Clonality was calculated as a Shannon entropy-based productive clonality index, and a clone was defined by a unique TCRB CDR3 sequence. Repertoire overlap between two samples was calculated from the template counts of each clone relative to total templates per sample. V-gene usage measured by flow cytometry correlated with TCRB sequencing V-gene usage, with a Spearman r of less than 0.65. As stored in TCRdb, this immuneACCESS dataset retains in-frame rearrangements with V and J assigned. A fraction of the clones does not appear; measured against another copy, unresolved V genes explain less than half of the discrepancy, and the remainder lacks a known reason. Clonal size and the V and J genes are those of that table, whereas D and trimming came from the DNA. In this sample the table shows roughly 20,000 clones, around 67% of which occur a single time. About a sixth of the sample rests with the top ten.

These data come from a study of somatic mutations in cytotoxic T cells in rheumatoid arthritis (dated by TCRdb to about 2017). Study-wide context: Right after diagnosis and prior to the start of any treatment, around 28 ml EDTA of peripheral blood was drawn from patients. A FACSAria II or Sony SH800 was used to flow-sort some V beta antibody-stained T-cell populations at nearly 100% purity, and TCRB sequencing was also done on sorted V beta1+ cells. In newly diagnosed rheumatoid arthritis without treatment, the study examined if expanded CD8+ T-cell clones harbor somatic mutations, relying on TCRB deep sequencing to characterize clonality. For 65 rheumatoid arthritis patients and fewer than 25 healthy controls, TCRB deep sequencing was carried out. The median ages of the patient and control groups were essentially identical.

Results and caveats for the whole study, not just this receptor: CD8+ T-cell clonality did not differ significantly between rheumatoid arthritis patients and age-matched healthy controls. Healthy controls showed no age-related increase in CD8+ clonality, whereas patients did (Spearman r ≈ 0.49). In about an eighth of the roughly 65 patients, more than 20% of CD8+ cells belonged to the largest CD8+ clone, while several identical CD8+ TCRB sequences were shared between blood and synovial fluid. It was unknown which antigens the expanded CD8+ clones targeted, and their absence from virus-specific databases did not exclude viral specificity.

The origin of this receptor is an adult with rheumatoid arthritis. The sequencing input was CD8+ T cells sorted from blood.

The CDR3 loop reads CASSQGERPNYNEQFF. Here is the DNA: TGCGCCAGCAGCCAAGGTGAGCGTCCTAATTACAATGAGCAGTTCTTC. Recombination joined TRBV4-3 with TRBJ2-1, with the D gene not clear enough to name. According to the germline V gene, CDR1 reads LGHNA and CDR2 reads YSLEER. From the cysteine through the phenylalanine, the CDR3 covers 16 amino acids. Kept here is only the CDR3 DNA, which spans 48 bases and is read in frame from base 1. The trim is 1 base for V and 4 bases for J, with a gap of 14 bases between the germline ends.